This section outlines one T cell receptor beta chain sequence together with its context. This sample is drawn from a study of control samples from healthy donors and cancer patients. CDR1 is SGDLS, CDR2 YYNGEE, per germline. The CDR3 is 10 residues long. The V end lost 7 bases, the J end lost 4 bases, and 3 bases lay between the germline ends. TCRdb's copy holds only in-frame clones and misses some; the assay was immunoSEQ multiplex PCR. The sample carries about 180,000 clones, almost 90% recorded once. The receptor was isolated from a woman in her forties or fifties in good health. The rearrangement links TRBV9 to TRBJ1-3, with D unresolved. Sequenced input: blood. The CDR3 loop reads CASGGNTIYF. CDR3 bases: TGTGCCAGCGGAGGAAACACCATATATTTT.